A single sample is the source of the 17 T cell receptor beta chains below, sequenced in a study of tumor-infiltrating lymphocytes in primary liver carcinoma. Unsorted whole blood yielded blood RNA, and germline DNA was extracted as well. Using a constant-region primer together with ProtoScript II reverse transcriptase, TCR beta cDNA was made from approximately 500 ng of total RNA. What produced the TCR beta libraries was three nested multiplex PCR rounds using slightly modified ARM-PCR. PCR rounds one and two used TRBV1-TRBV30 forward primers with a C-beta reverse primer for 10 cycles each. TCRdb passed the multiplex PCR reads through MiXCR, listing each CDR3 protein once. The sample consists of fewer than 400,000 distinct CDR3 sequences, 50% to 70% of them appearing once. The sample comprised peripheral blood. The source is a man aged 35-49 years with primary liver carcinoma and hepatitis B virus infection.

The chain has TRBV7-9 and TRBJ2-2; 10 bases line up with TRBD2. The junction had 10 bases not matched to a gene; V was cut back by 7 bases and J by 8 bases. Germline V gene data show CDR1 as SEHNR and CDR2 as FQNEAQ (reference sequence). CDR3 length: 15 residues. CDR3 residues: CASNVASGRTGELFF. As DNA, the CDR3 is TGTGCCAGCAATGTGGCTAGCGGGAGAACTGGGGAGCTGTTTTTT.

Concerning this clonotype itself: A much larger clonotype is one base distant, so this may be a read error. The V and J genes are TRBV12-3 or TRBV12-4 and TRBJ2-5; weak D call: TRBD2 (5 bases). The length of the CDR3 is 12 residues. CDR3 loop: CVSSFTGGTQYF. DNA for the CDR3: TGTGTCAGCAGTTTTACCGGAGGGACCCAGTACTTC.

As regards this clonotype: Sequence at one end of the junction differs from germline and may be a read error. The J gene is TRBJ2-7, the V gene TRBV12-3 or TRBV12-4, with TRBD2 as a possible D gene (5 bases). This CDR3 contains 14 residues. The DNA for the CDR3 is TGTGCCAGTCGGAACCAGGAGGAGATCGACGAGCAGAACTTC. Its translation is CASRNQEEIDEQNF.

This clonotype was seen only a few times. This rearrangement joins TRBV12-3 or TRBV12-4 to TRBJ1-6; 9 nucleotides match TRBD1. V was pared by 3 bases and J by 0 bases, with 6 bases of the junction left unmatched. This CDR3 is 18 amino acids long. This CDR3 reads CASSFRTGASSYNSPLHF. For the CDR3, the DNA is TGTGCCAGCAGTTTTCGGACAGGGGCCAGCTCCTATAATTCACCCCTCCACTTT.

As to this clonotype: This may stem from a read error, because a much larger clone lies one nucleotide away. The V call is TRBV10-3, the J call TRBJ2-1, with unresolved D. From germline, CDR1 is ENHRY and CDR2 SYGVKD. This CDR3 has 12 residues. CDR3 nucleotide sequence: TGTGTCATCAGCTTATACGACAATGAGCAGTTCTTC. It codes for CVISLYDNEQFF.

Regarding this clonotype: Given the absence of the conserved phenylalanine or tryptophan at the CDR3 end, a read error is likely. The DNA is omitted, as the CDR3 cannot be located on it reliably, and the CDR3 follows TCRdb's listing. CDR3 in amino acids: CASSALWDRGVGGANVPTI. This chain uses TRBV6-1 with TRBJ2-6; TRBD1 reflects the table's D call only, with no check against the DNA. Per the germline V gene, CDR1 is MNHNS and CDR2 is SASEGT. Inclusive of both ends, the CDR3 amounts to 19 amino acids.

The chain combines TRBV28 with TRBJ2-1, with no clear D. Germline CDR1 MDHEN, CDR2 SYDVKM. This CDR3 has 11 amino acids. Trimming stripped 3 bases from V and 10 bases from J, with 7 bases between. The CDR3 DNA reads TGTGCCAGCAGTTTCAAAGACGAGCAGTTCTTC. It specifies CASSFKDEQFF.

The sample holds one count of this clonotype. This is likely a read error, given that the CDR3 carries no conserved phenylalanine or tryptophan at its end. The rearrangement joins TRBV11-1 to TRBJ2-1; a weak D match, TRBD2 (5 bases). The V gene's germline CDR1 is SGHAT and CDR2 FQDESV (reference sequence). This CDR3 is 15 amino acids long. The CDR3 sequence is CASSLACEGYNEQFL. CDR3 in DNA: TGTGCCAGCAGCCTAGCCTGCGAGGGATACAATGAGCAGTTCCTC.

Regarding this clonotype: A much larger clone sits a single nucleotide away, making a read error possible. The chain's CDR3 is CASRRTWDGANVLTF. The CDR3 DNA is TGTGCCAGCAGACGGACATGGGATGGGGCCAACGTCCTGACTTTC. This chain connects TRBV12-3 or TRBV12-4 to TRBJ2-6; D possibly corresponds to TRBD1 (5 bases). CDR3 size: 15 residues. Trimming took 6 bases from V and 3 from J, leaving 12 bases between them.

Points on this clonotype: This may arise from a read error, as a much more abundant clone is one base away. The chain is built from TRBV12-3 or TRBV12-4 and TRBJ2-7; 7 bases match TRBD1. The V and J ends lost 7 bases and 3 bases, in that order; junction bases with no gene match: 9. This CDR3 region has 14 residues. The CDR3 protein is CASKRDSNLYEQYF. The CDR3 DNA sequence: TGTGCCAGCAAGAGGGACAGCAACCTCTACGAGCAGTACTTC.

Points on this clonotype: A much larger clone differs from this one at a single base, so this may be a read error. J is TRBJ2-7 and V is TRBV6-6; 10 bases fit TRBD2. This CDR3 spans 18 amino acids. The germline CDR1 and CDR2 sequences are MNHNY and SVGAGI (reference sequence). The CDR3 DNA sequence: TGTGCCGGCAGTTACCCGGGGGGAGCTAGCGGGAGTCTGTACGAGCAGTACTTC. Its translation: CAGSYPGGASGSLYEQYF.

This clonotype was seen many times. V is TRBV11-2 and J is TRBJ2-3; D unresolved. The CDR3 extends over 18 amino acids. Germline CDR1 SGHAT, CDR2 FQNNGV. V gave up 4 bases and J gave up 2 bases, with 22 bases separating them. The CDR3 DNA is TGTGCCAGCAGCTCCTTATCCCTCTGGACGGAATACACAGATACGCAGTATTTT. Its translation is CASSSLSLWTEYTDTQYF.

Comment on this clonotype: A read error may explain this, as a much larger clone is one base away. The chain joins TRBV4-1 to TRBJ2-7, with 9 bases aligning to TRBD2. Germline assignment: CDR1 MGHRA and CDR2 YSYEKL. This CDR3 is 15 amino acids long. CDR3: CAGSHPAGGPVEQYF. The CDR3 DNA sequence: TGCGCCGGCAGCCATCCCGCGGGAGGGCCGGTCGAGCAGTACTTC.

The chain couples TRBV6-5 to TRBJ2-2; possible D gene TRBD1, 5 bases. Germline loops: CDR1 MNHEY, CDR2 SVGAGI. The CDR3 consists of 13 residues. Trimming cost V 5 bases and J 8 bases, with 12 bases left between them. The CDR3 DNA sequence: TGTGCCAGCAGTCGATACAGGTCTGGGGAGCTGTTTTTT. Amino acids: CASSRYRSGELFF.

This chain joins TRBV11-1 and TRBJ2-7; TRBD1 is a possible D gene (8 bases). CDR1 is SGHAT, CDR2 FQDESV, per germline (reference sequence). The CDR3 extends over 17 amino acids. V was pared by 2 bases and J by 5 bases, with 22 bases between. The CDR3 DNA is TGTGCCAGCAGCTTACCTCTTCCAACAGGGGGGGACAACGAGCAGTACTTC. Translation: CASSLPLPTGGDNEQYF.

Concerning this clonotype: A much larger clone lies a single base off, so this may be a read error. This likely comes from a read error, as the CDR3 has no conserved phenylalanine or tryptophan at its end. The chain employs TRBV5-6 and TRBJ2-7; D remains ambiguous. V shed 3 bases and J shed 5 bases, with 12 bases lying between them. The CDR3 extends over 13 amino acids. CDR1 is SGHDT and CDR2 is YYEEEE in the germline V gene. This CDR3 reads CASSSPAGHEQYL. In nucleotides, the CDR3 is TGTGCCAGCAGCTCCCCGGCCGGCCACGAGCAGTACCTC.

V gene TRBV29-1 combines with J gene TRBJ2-7; 7 nucleotides agree with TRBD2. The CDR3 is 15 residues long. In germline, CDR1 is SQVTM, CDR2 ANQGSEA. J was trimmed by 2 bases and V by 1 base; bases with no gene match: 8. CDR3 residues: CSVEVTGTTAYEQYF. DNA for the CDR3: TGCAGCGTTGAAGTTACCGGGACTACAGCCTACGAGCAGTACTTC.